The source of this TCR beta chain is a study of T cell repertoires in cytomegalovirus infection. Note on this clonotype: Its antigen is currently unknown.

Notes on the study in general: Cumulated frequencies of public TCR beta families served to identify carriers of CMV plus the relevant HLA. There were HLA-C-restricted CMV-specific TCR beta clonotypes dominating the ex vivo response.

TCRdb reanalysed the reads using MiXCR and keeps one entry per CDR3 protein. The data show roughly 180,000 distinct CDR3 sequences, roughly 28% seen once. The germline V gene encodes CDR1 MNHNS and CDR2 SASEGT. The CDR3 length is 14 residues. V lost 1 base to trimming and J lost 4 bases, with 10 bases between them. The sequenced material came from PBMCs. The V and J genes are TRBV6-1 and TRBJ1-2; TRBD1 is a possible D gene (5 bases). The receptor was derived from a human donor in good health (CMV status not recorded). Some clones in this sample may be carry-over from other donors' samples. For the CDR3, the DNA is TGTGCCAGCAGTGAAGGTTATGGGACCTATGGCTACACCTTC. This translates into CASSEGYGTYGYTF.